This TCR beta chain was obtained from a study of CD4 T cells in relation to SARS-CoV-2 and coronaviruses. CD4+ T cells from unexposed donors were obtained before the COVID-19 pandemic (2011-2018). Assay used: immunoSEQ multiplex PCR; TCRdb lists only in-frame clones, some missing. The sample includes about 55,000 clones, roughly 89% of them seen just once. Trimming shortened V by 4 bases and J by 0 bases, and 12 bases separated the two germline ends. CDR3 length: 15 residues. Per the germline V gene, CDR1 is LNHDA and CDR2 is SQIVND (reference sequence). The clonotype originates from a human donor in good health. Sequenced input: memory CD4+ T cells from PBMCs. The chain joins TRBV19 to TRBJ1-2; weak D call: TRBD1 (5 bases). The DNA for the CDR3 is TGTGCCAGTAGTACCGGGACGGAAGCTAACTATGGCTACACCTTC. This codes for CASSTGTEANYGYTF.